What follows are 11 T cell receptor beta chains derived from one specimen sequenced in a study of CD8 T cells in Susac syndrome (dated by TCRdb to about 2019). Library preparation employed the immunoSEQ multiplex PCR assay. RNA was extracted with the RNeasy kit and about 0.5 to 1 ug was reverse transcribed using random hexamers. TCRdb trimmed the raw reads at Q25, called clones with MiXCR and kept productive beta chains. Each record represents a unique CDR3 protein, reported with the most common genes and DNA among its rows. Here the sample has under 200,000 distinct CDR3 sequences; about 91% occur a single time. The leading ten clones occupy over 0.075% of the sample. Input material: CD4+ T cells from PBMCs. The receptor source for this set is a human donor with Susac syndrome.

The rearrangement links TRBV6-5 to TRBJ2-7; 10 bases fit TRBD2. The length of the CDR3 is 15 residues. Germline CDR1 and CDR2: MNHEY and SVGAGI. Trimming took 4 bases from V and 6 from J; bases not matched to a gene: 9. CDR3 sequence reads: CASSSTSGAVGEQYF. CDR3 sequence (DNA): TGTGCCAGCAGTTCCACTAGCGGGGCGGTCGGCGAGCAGTACTTC.

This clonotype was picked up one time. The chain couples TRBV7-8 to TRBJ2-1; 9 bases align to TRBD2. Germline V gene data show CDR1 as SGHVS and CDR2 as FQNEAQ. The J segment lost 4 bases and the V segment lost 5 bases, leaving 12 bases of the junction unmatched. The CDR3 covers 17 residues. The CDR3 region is CASSARGASGDYNEQFF. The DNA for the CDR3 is TGTGCCAGCAGCGCCCGAGGGGCTAGCGGGGATTACAATGAGCAGTTCTTC.

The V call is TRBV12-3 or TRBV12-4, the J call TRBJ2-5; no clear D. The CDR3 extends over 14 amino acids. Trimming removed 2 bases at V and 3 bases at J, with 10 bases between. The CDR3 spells CASSLMTLEETQYF. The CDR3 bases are TGTGCCAGCAGTTTAATGACACTTGAAGAGACCCAGTACTTC.

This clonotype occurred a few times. In nucleotides, the CDR3 is TGCAGTGCTAACCAACCGGGGGGCTGGGGGCAGTACTTC. It is translated as CSANQPGGWGQYF. The chain links TRBV20-1 to TRBJ2-7; tentative D call: TRBD2 (7 bases). Per the germline V gene, CDR1 is DFQATT and CDR2 is SNEGSKA (reference sequence). The CDR3 loop spans 13 amino acids. V was pared by 4 bases and J by 9 bases, with 19 bases between.

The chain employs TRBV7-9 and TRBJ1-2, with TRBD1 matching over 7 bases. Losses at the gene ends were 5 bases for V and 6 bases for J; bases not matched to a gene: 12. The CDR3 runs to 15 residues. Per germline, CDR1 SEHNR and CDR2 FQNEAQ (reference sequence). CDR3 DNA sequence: TGTGCCAGCAGCCCCGAATCAGGGGGGGAGAATGGCTACACCTTC. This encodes CASSPESGGENGYTF.

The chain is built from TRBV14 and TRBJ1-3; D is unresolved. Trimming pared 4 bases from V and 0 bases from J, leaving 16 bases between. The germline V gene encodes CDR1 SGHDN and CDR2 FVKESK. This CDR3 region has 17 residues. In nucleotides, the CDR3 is TGTGCCAGCAGCCCGGGCAGACAAGCTCTCTCTGGAAACACCATATATTTT. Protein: CASSPGRQALSGNTIYF.

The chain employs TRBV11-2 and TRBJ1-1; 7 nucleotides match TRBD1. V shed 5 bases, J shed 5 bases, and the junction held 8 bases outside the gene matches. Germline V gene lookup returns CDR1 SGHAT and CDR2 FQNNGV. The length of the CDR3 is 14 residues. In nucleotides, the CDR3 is TGTGCCAGCAGCCAGGGGGGGTTGCGGACTGAAGCTTTCTTT. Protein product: CASSQGGLRTEAFF.

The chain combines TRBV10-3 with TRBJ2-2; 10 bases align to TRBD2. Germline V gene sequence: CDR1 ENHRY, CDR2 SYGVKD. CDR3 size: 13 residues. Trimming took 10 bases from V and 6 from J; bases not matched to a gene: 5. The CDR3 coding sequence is TGTGCCACCTCTAGCGGGGGATCCGGGGAGCTGTTTTTT. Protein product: CATSSGGSGELFF.

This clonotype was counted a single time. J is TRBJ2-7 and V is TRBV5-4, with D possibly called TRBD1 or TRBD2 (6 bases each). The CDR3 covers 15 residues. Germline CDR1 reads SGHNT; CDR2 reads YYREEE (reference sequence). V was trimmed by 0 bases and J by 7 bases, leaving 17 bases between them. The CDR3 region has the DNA TGTGCCAGCAGCTTGGGTGCAGGGGCGACTAGGGAGCAGTACTTC. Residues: CASSLGAGATREQYF.

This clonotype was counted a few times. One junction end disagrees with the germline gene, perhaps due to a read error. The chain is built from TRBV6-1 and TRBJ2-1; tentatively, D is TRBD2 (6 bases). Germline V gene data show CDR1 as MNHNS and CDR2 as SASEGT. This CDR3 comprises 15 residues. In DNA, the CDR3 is TGTGCTAGCAGTGAAGTCGTAGCGGCCTACAATGAGCAGTTCTTC. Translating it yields CASSEVVAAYNEQFF.

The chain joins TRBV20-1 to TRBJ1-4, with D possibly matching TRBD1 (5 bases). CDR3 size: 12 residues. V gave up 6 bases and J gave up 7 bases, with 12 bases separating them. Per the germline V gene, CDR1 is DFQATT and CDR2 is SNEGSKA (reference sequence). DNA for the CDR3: TGCAGTGCAATAGTGGGGGTTGAAAAACTGTTTTTT. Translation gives CSAIVGVEKLFF.